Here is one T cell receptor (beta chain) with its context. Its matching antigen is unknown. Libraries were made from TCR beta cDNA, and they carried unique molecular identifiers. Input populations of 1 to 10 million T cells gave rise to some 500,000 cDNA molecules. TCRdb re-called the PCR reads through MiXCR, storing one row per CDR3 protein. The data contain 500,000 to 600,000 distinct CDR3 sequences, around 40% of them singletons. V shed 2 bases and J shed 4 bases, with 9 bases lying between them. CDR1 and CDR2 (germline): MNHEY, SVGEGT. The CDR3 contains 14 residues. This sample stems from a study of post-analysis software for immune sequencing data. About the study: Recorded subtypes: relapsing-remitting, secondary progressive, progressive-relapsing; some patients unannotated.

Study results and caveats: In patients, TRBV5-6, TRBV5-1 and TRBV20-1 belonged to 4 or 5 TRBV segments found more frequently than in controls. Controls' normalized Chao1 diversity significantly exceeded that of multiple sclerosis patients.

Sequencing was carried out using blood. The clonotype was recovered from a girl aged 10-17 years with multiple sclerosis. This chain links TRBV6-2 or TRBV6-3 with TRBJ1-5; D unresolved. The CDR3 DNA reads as TGTGCCAGCAGTTACGGGAATCTGAATCAGCCCCAGCATTTT. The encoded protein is CASSYGNLNQPQHF.